A selection of T cell receptor beta chains follows, all from one sample in a study of beta chain features in type 1 diabetes. Profiled with immunoSEQ multiplex PCR; TCRdb holds only in-frame clones, not every one. The profile shows 620,000 or so clones, around 15% of them singletons. The sample was naive CD4+ T cells from blood. These receptors were collected from a man between 18 and 35 years old in good health. The CDR3 runs from the conserved cysteine through the conserved F or W. A D gene is named only where the DNA matches it firmly. Not every row has a clone size; where given, it reads once, few, many or a size class.

>NA|TRBJ1-4|NA|TRBV4-1|16
TGCGCCAGCAGCCAGGGGAGAGGGGGAGCTAATGAAAAACTGTTTTTT
CASSQGRGGANEKLFF
>few|TRBJ1-1|NA|TRBV5-4|18
TGTGCCAGCAGCTTAGGGGAGGCGGCCCACAGGGTGAACACTGAAGCTTTCTTT
CASSLGEAAHRVNTEAFF
>NA|TRBJ2-5|NA|TRBV5-1|16
TGCGCCAGCAGCTTGGCCGGATCGACGGGACAAGAGACCCAGTACTTC
CASSLAGSTGQETQYF
>few|TRBJ2-4|NA|TRBV19|17
TGTGCCAGTAGTACCGAAGCCGGACAGTTAGCCAAAAACATTCAGTACTTC
CASSTEAGQLAKNIQYF
>NA|TRBJ1-1|TRBD1|TRBV2|14
TGTGCCAGCAGTCCACAGGGGGCGCAGAGTGAAGCTTTCTTT
CASSPQGAQSEAFF
>NA|TRBJ1-1|NA|TRBV7-2|15
TGTGCCAGCAGCTCAGGAGACGGCATTGGCTCGAAAGCTTTCTTT
CASSSGDGIGSKAFF
>NA|TRBJ1-1|NA|TRBV18|14
TGTGCCAGCTCACCGGGGTCCGGCCCCACTGAAGCTTTCTTT
CASSPGSGPTEAFF
>few|TRBJ1-1|TRBD1|TRBV7-9|19
TGTGCCAGCAGCTTACCTCCCGAAAGACAGGGTTTGGGAAACGCTGAAGCTTTCTTT
CASSLPPERQGLGNAEAFF
>NA|TRBJ2-7|TRBD1|TRBV19|15
TGTGCCAGTAACGGACAGGGTCGGTCTCCCTACGAGCAGTACTTC
CASNGQGRSPYEQYF
>NA|TRBJ1-6|TRBD1|TRBV19|13
TGTGCCACCGGGACAGGGGGTAATTCACCCCTCCACTTT
CATGTGGNSPLHF
>NA|TRBJ2-4|NA|TRBV28|15
TGTGCCAGCGTAGGGGTATCTCTCGCCAAAAACATTCAGTACTTC
CASVGVSLAKNIQYF
>few|TRBJ1-5|TRBD1|TRBV5-4|16
TGTGCCAGCAGCGGACCGGGACAGCCCTACAATCAGCCCCAGCATTTT
CASSGPGQPYNQPQHF
>NA|TRBJ1-6|NA|TRBV13|16
TGTGCCAGCAGCTTAGCCATGGACTCCTATAATTCACCCCTCCACTTT
CASSLAMDSYNSPLHF
>NA|TRBJ2-7|TRBD1|TRBV29-1|13
TGCAGCGGGCAAACAGGGGGTAGCTACGAGCAGTACTTC
CSGQTGGSYEQYF
>few|TRBJ2-6|NA|TRBV27|12
TGTGCCAGCAGTTTTAGGGCCAACGTCCTGACTTTC
CASSFRANVLTF
>few|TRBJ2-1|NA|TRBV6-4|15
TGTGCCAGCAGTGACTCGTTAAGCTCCTACAATGAGCAGTTCTTC
CASSDSLSSYNEQFF
>NA|TRBJ2-1|TRBD2|TRBV28|12
TGTGCCAGCAGTTTATCAGGGACTAGCGGAATCTTC
CASSLSGTSGIF
>few|TRBJ2-1|TRBD2|TRBV5-1|15
TGCGCCAGCAGCCCTCCTAGCGGGAGAGGGAATGAGCAGTTCTTC
CASSPPSGRGNEQFF
>few|TRBJ2-7|NA|TRBV28|16
TGTGCCAGCAGGGGTCAGGGGTCACGTTTGATCTACGAGCAGTACTTC
CASRGQGSRLIYEQYF
>few|TRBJ1-2|NA|TRBV28|11
TGTGCCAGCAGTGCGACATCAGGCTACACCTTC
CASSATSGYTF
>few|TRBJ2-1|TRBD1|TRBV5-6|16
TGTGCCAGCAGCTTGAGAAGGACAGGGTCCTACAATGAGCAGTTCTTC
CASSLRRTGSYNEQFF
>few|TRBJ2-2|NA|TRBV6-6|16
TGTGCCAGCCTCGGTGGCATAACCAAAGGCACCGGGGAGCTGTTTTTT
CASLGGITKGTGELFF
>few|TRBJ2-3|TRBD1|TRBV29-1|13
TGCAGCGAACGGACAGGGGCGACAGATACGCAGTATTTT
CSERTGATDTQYF
>few|TRBJ2-2|TRBD1|TRBV4-2|16
TGTGCCAGCAGCCAAGAACCAGGGGGGAACACCGGGGAGCTGTTTTTT
CASSQEPGGNTGELFF
>few|TRBJ2-5|NA|TRBV30|12
TGTGCCTGGACGTCAAGGGGAAAGACCCAGTACTTC
CAWTSRGKTQYF
>NA|TRBJ1-5|NA|TRBV2|13
TGTGCCAGCGTGGGGCAGGTGACTCAGCCCCAGCATTTT
CASVGQVTQPQHF
>NA|TRBJ2-1|NA|TRBV29-1|16
TGCAGCGTCGGGAGTGCAGGGAGGCTTGCCTACAATGAGCAGTTCTTC
CSVGSAGRLAYNEQFF
>NA|TRBJ2-1|TRBD2|TRBV15|20
TGTGCCACCAGCAGGGGTGGACTAGCGGGGGGACCCAGCTCCTACAATGAGCAGTTCTTC
CATSRGGLAGGPSSYNEQFF
>few|TRBJ2-7|TRBD2|TRBV10-3|16
TGTGCCATTGGGACTAGCGGGAGGGCCCTAGCCTACGAGCAGTACTTC
CAIGTSGRALAYEQYF
>NA|TRBJ2-1|NA|TRBV7-9|15
TGTGCCAGCAGCTTAGGACGGGGTTCCTACAATGAGCAGTTCTTC
CASSLGRGSYNEQFF
>few|TRBJ2-2|TRBD2|TRBV5-5|16
TGTGCCAGCAGCTTGGGACTAGCGGTGAACACCGGGGAGCTGTTTTTT
CASSLGLAVNTGELFF
>few|TRBJ2-1|TRBD1|TRBV4-2|16
TGTGCCAGCAGTCGACAGGGGCAGAGCTCCTACAATGAGCAGTTCTTC
CASSRQGQSSYNEQFF
>NA|TRBJ2-3|NA|TRBV9|14
TGTGCCAGCGCGGTGGGGGGCTACACAGATACGCAGTATTTT
CASAVGGYTDTQYF
>few|TRBJ2-7|TRBD2|TRBV27|16
TGTGCCAGCACCGGGCTAGCGGGAGGGGAAGGGGACGAGCAGTACTTC
CASTGLAGGEGDEQYF
>NA|TRBJ2-3|NA|TRBV4-3|16
TGCGCCAGCAGCCAAGCCGGGACGACAAGTTATGATACGCAGTATTTT
CASSQAGTTSYDTQYF
>NA|TRBJ2-1|NA|TRBV18|14
TGTGCCAGCTCACCAGGAGAGCGGGTCAATGAGCAGTTCTTC
CASSPGERVNEQFF
>NA|TRBJ1-4|NA|TRBV7-9|17
TGTGCCAGCAGCTTACGGGCAGGGCCCGCAACTAATGAAAAACTGTTTTTT
CASSLRAGPATNEKLFF
>few|TRBJ2-6|NA|TRBV15|15
TGTGCCACCAGCACACGGAGCCCTGGGGCCAACGTCCTGACTTTC
CATSTRSPGANVLTF
>few|TRBJ2-1|TRBD1|TRBV18|14
TGTGCCAGCTCATGGGAGACAGGGCACAATGAGCAGTTCTTC
CASSWETGHNEQFF
>few|TRBJ2-7|NA|TRBV19|13
TGTGCCAGTAGTATAGAAAGGGCAGGGGAGCAGTACTTC
CASSIERAGEQYF
>NA|TRBJ2-3|NA|TRBV29-1|13
TGCAGCGCAGCGACAGGCCCCACAGATACGCAGTATTTT
CSAATGPTDTQYF